This T cell receptor (beta chain) derives from a study of shared clonotypes between healthy human individuals. The germline V gene has CDR1 MNHEY and CDR2 SVGAGI. CDR3 length: 13 amino acids. V was pared by 5 bases and J by 10 bases, with 8 bases of the junction left unmatched. Assay used: immunoSEQ multiplex PCR; TCRdb lists only in-frame clones, some missing. The profile covers under 2.5 million clones, with under 95% appearing a single time and 0.37% taken by the ten largest. V gene TRBV6-5 combines with J gene TRBJ1-2; 9 positions match TRBD1. The TCR was taken from a man between 18 and 29 years old in good health. Some clones in this sample may be carry-over from other donors' samples. Sequencing input: naive CD4+ T cells from PBMCs. Described subset: CD45RA+ positively selected. The CDR3 region is CASSLQGALAYTF. The CDR3 region has the DNA TGTGCCAGCAGTCTACAGGGGGCTCTCGCCTACACCTTC.